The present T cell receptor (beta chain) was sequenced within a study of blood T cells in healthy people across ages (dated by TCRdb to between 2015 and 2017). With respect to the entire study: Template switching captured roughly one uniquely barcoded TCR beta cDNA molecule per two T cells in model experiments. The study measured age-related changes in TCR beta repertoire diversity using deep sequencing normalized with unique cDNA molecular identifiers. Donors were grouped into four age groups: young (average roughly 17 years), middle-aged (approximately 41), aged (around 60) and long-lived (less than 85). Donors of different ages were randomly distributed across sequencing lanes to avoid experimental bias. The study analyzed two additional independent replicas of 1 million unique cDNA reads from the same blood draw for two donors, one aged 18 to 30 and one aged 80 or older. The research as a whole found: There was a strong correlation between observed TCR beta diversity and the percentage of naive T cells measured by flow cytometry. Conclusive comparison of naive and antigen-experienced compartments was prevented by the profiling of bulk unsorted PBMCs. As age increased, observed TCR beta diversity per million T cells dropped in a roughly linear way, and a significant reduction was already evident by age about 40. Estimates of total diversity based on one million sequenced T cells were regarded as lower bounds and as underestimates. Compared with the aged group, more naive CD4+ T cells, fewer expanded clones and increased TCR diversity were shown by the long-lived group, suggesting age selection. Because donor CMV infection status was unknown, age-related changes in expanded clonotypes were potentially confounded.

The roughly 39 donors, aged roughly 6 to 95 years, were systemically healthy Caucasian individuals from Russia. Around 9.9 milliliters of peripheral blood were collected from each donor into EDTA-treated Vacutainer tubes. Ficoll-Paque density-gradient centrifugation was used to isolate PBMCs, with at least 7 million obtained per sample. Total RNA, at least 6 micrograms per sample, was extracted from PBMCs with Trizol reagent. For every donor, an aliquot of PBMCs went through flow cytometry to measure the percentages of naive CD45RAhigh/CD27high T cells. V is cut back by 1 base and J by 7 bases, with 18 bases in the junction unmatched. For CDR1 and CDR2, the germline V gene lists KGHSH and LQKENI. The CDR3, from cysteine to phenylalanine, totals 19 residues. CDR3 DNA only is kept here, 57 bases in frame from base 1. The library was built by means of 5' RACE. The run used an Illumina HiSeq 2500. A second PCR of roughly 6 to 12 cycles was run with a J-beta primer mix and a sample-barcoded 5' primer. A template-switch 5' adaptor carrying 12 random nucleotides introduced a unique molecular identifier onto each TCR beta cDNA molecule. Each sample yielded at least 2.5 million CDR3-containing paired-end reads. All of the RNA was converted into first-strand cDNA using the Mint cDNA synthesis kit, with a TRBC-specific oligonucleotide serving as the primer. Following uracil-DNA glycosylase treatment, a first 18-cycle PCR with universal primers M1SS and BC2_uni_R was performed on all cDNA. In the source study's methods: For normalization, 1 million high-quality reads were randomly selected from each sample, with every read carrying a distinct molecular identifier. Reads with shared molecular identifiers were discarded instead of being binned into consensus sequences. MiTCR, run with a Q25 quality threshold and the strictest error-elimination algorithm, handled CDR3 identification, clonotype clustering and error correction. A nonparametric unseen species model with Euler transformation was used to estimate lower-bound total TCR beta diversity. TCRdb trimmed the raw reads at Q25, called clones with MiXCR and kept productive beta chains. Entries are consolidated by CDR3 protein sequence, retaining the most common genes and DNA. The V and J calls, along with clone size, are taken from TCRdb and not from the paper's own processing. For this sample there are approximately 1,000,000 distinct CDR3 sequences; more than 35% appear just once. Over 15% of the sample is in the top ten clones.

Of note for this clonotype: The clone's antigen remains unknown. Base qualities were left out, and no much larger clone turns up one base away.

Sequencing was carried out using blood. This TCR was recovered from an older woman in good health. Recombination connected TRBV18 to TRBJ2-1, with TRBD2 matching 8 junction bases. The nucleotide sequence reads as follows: TGTGCCAGCTCACCACGCCTCAGTATTCAGCGGGAGAACCCTAATGAGCAGTTCTTC. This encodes CASSPRLSIQRENPNEQFF.